These 24 T cell receptor beta chains originate from one sample sequenced in a study of a mutant IDH1 vaccine in newly diagnosed glioma. The sample's time point: week 35, safety follow-up. Every single dose of the vaccine, 300 ug of mutant IDH1 20-mer peptide, came with topical imiquimod. Repertoires were generated with immunoSEQ multiplex PCR, while TCRdb's copy carries only in-frame clones and drops some. The table lists fewer than 45,000 clones, around 81% of them singletons. These receptors have no identified antigens. The sample was PBMCs, taken from a glioma patient whose treatment included an IDH1 peptide vaccine. The source is a woman aged 40 to 55 with glioma. Some clones in this sample may be carry-over from other donors' samples.

This rearrangement joins TRBV7-2 to TRBJ1-4, with 7 bases lining up with TRBD1. J gave up 12 bases and V 5 bases, and 6 bases lay outside the gene matches. CDR1 and CDR2 (germline): SGHTA, FQGNSA. The CDR3 runs to 12 residues. This chain's CDR3 is CASSPRTGQLFF. As DNA, the CDR3 is TGTGCCAGCAGCCCGCGGACAGGTCAACTGTTTTTT.

This chain links TRBV6-5 with TRBJ1-5; TRBD1 is a possible D gene (6 bases). Trimming shortened V by 8 bases and J by 0 bases, and 11 bases separated the two germline ends. Germline V gene data show CDR1 as MNHEY and CDR2 as SVGAGI. The CDR3 totals 14 residues. The CDR3: CASGTGSSNQPQHF. DNA for the CDR3: TGTGCCAGCGGAACAGGGTCTAGCAATCAGCCCCAGCATTTT.

A single count supports this clone. V gene TRBV27 combines with J gene TRBJ2-7; 15 positions match TRBD2. CDR1 MNHEY and CDR2 SMNVEV come from the germline V gene (reference sequence). The length of the CDR3 is 15 residues. After removal of 8 bases from V and 5 bases from J, the junction contained 7 bases not matched to a gene. The CDR3 sequence is CASGIGTSGRNEQYF. The CDR3 nucleotides are TGTGCCAGCGGGATTGGGACTAGCGGGAGGAACGAGCAGTACTTC.

The rearrangement links TRBV20-1 to TRBJ2-7; D is unclear. The CDR3 covers 11 residues. Germline CDR1 reads DFQATT; CDR2 reads SNEGSKA (reference sequence). Trimming shortened V by 3 bases and J by 4 bases, and 7 bases separated the two germline ends. The CDR3 DNA sequence: TGCAGTGCTAGCCCTCTTTACGAGCAGTACTTC. Translating it yields CSASPLYEQYF.

The V call is TRBV10-3, the J call TRBJ2-1; 10 bases map to TRBD2. CDR3 length: 16 residues. Losses at the gene ends were 6 bases for V and 3 bases for J; bases not matched to a gene: 8. Germline V gene lookup returns CDR1 ENHRY and CDR2 SYGVKD. CDR3 sequence (DNA): TGTGCCATCAGAGGACTAGCGGTCGAAGGCTACAATGAGCAGTTCTTC. Its translation: CAIRGLAVEGYNEQFF.

The chain couples TRBV7-9 to TRBJ2-6, with 7 nucleotides matching TRBD1. Germline V gives CDR1 SEHNR, CDR2 FQNEAQ (reference sequence). The junction had 5 bases not matched to a gene; V was cut back by 0 bases and J by 0 bases. The CDR3 is 18 amino acids. The CDR3 nucleotides are TGTGCCAGCAGCTTAGCGTCAGGGGGAATCTCTGGGGCCAACGTCCTGACTTTC. This encodes CASSLASGGISGANVLTF. The whole variable domain, remainder taken from reference TRBV7-9 and TRBJ2-6, is DTGVSQNPRHKITKRGQNVTFRCDPISEHNRLYWYRQTLGQGPEFLTYFQNEAQLEKSRLLSDRFSAERPKGSFSTLEIQRTEQGDSAMYLCASSLASGGISGANVLTFGAGSRLTVL.

The chain couples TRBV30 to TRBJ2-7, with 9 bases matching TRBD2. With 7 bases clipped from V and 4 bases from J, the junction kept 11 bases outside the gene matches. This CDR3 contains 14 residues. Germline V lookup: CDR1 GTSNPN, CDR2 SVGIG (reference sequence). The CDR3 protein is CALSVSGGPYEQYF. The CDR3 DNA reads as TGTGCCTTATCGGTTAGCGGGGGTCCATACGAGCAGTACTTC.

This chain uses TRBV7-2 with TRBJ2-3, with TRBD2 matching over 8 bases. Germline V gene lookup returns CDR1 SGHTA and CDR2 FQGNSA. V dropped 2 bases and J dropped 0; count of bases not matched to a gene: 10. The CDR3 consists of 18 residues. Here the CDR3 reads CASSLRRGGGLSTDTQYF. The CDR3 nucleotides are TGTGCCAGCAGCTTAAGGAGGGGCGGGGGGCTTAGCACAGATACGCAGTATTTT.

J is TRBJ2-5 and V is TRBV2; D unclear. The CDR3 totals 13 residues. Trimming took off 6 bases at V and 5 bases at J, with 13 bases between the two ends. CDR1 is SNHLY, CDR2 FYNNEI, per germline. CDR3 DNA: TGTGCCAGCAGCGAGGATATAATGGAGACCCAGTACTTC. Its translation is CASSEDIMETQYF.

In regard to this clone: Mismatch with germline at one junction end may stem from a read error. The rearrangement uses TRBV7-7 and TRBJ2-2; no firm D call. The CDR3 is 14 residues long. CDR1 and CDR2 from the germline V gene are SSHAT and FNYEAQ (reference sequence). CDR3 nucleotides: TGTGCTAGCAGCAATACCGTTGGCACCGGGGAGCTGTTTTTT. This encodes CASSNTVGTGELFF.

The chain recombines TRBV19 with TRBJ2-4, with 8 nucleotides matching TRBD2. With 4 bases clipped from V and 9 bases from J, the junction kept 17 bases outside the gene matches. The CDR3 sequence is 17 residues long. Germline values: CDR1 LNHDA, CDR2 SQIVND (reference sequence). The CDR3 loop is CASSRTLPGGPLSIQYF. The CDR3 DNA is TGTGCCAGTAGTAGAACCCTACCGGGGGGGCCTCTATCCATTCAGTACTTC.

This clone was found a few times. The rearrangement joins TRBV15 to TRBJ1-2, with D uncertain. The V and J ends lost 5 bases and 8 bases respectively, with 12 bases between them. Germline assignment: CDR1 LNHNV and CDR2 YYDKDF (reference sequence). The CDR3 spans 12 residues. The DNA of the CDR3 is TGTGCCACCAGCCCAAGAGAAGGCGGCTACACCTTC. Amino acids: CATSPREGGYTF.

The rearrangement joins TRBV5-4 to TRBJ1-3; tentatively, D is TRBD1 (5 bases). This CDR3 has 14 residues. V was trimmed by 0 bases and J by 4 bases, leaving 8 bases between them. Germline V gene sequence: CDR1 SGHNT, CDR2 YYREEE (reference sequence). This CDR3 reads CASSLEGRGNTIYF. The DNA for the CDR3 is TGTGCCAGCAGCTTGGAGGGGAGAGGAAACACCATATATTTT.

The rearrangement joins TRBV5-1 to TRBJ2-5; weak D call: TRBD2 (5 bases). This CDR3 has 14 amino acids. The ends were cut back, 8 bases at V and 4 bases at J, with 18 bases in the middle. The germline V gene encodes CDR1 SGHRS and CDR2 YFSETQ. CDR3 residues: CASWESGPGETQYF. CDR3 DNA: TGCGCCAGTTGGGAGTCCGGTCCGGGAGAGACCCAGTACTTC.

This clone was seen just once. The rearrangement joins TRBV6-1 to TRBJ1-5; D call uncertain. The germline gives CDR1 MNHNS, CDR2 SASEGT. CDR3 length: 14 amino acids. Trimming stripped 7 bases from V and 0 bases from J, with 10 bases between. This CDR3 reads CASTPVYSNQPQHF. Written as DNA, the CDR3 is TGTGCCAGCACCCCGGTTTATAGCAATCAGCCCCAGCATTTT.

The rearrangement uses TRBV18 and TRBJ2-2, with D uncertain. Trimming shortened V by 3 bases and J by 6 bases, and 11 bases separated the two germline ends. Germline CDR1 is KGHSH and CDR2 is LQKENI. The CDR3 is 14 amino acids. CDR3 sequence reads: CASSPPSAPGELFF. CDR3 nucleotide sequence: TGTGCCAGCTCACCCCCTTCAGCACCCGGGGAGCTGTTTTTT.

The CDR3 DNA reads TGTGCCAGCAGCTTGGGGGGCAGGGTCACCGGGGAGCTGTTTTTT. Translation gives CASSLGGRVTGELFF. The chain employs TRBV5-4 and TRBJ2-2, with D tentatively TRBD1 (5 bases). The CDR3 totals 15 residues. Trimming removed 0 bases at V and 4 bases at J, with 10 bases between. The germline V gene has CDR1 SGHNT and CDR2 YYREEE (reference sequence).

CDR3 nucleotide sequence: TGTGCCAGTAGTATAGAATCTGGTCGGATTTTGTTGGGCACAGATACGCAGTATTTT. Its translation is CASSIESGRILLGTDTQYF. This chain connects TRBV19 to TRBJ2-3; no reliable D call. There are 19 residues in the CDR3. CDR1 and CDR2 (germline): LNHDA, SQIVND (reference sequence). V lost 0 bases to trimming and J lost 1 base, with 20 bases between them.

The V gene is TRBV11-2, the J gene TRBJ1-1, with TRBD1 as a possible D gene (6 bases). Germline CDR1 reads SGHAT; CDR2 reads FQNNGV. The ends were cut back, 1 base at V and 8 bases at J, with 8 bases in the middle. The CDR3 length is 12 residues. The CDR3 sequence: CASSLGDREAFF. For the CDR3, the DNA is TGTGCCAGCAGCTTAGGAGACAGGGAAGCTTTCTTT. The full variable domain, rest sourced from reference TRBV11-2 and TRBJ1-1, is EAGVAQSPRYKIIEKRQSVAFWCNPISGHATLYWYQQILGQGPKLLIQFQNNGVVDDSQLPKDRFSAERLKGVDSTLKIQPAKLEDSAVYLCASSLGDREAFFGQGTRLTVV.

The chain uses TRBV5-1 and TRBJ2-3, with TRBD2 matching 7 bases. V shed 5 bases and J 3 bases; nucleotides not matched to a gene: 9. The CDR3 is made up of 15 amino acids. The germline gives CDR1 SGHRS, CDR2 YFSETQ. The CDR3 sequence is CASSGGGRGTDTQYF. The CDR3 DNA reads as TGCGCCAGCAGTGGAGGCGGGAGAGGTACAGATACGCAGTATTTT. The variable domain in full, with the rest retrieved from reference TRBV5-1 and TRBJ2-3, is KAGVTQTPRYLIKTRGQQVTLSCSPISGHRSVSWYQQTPGQGLQFLFEYFSETQRNKGNFPGRFSGRQFSNSRSEMNVSTLELGDSALYLCASSGGGRGTDTQYFGPGTRLTVL.

This clone has more than one count but fewer than ten. The chain combines TRBV11-2 with TRBJ1-1; D gene ambiguous. Germline CDR1 and CDR2: SGHAT and FQNNGV. The CDR3 totals 15 residues. Trimming removed 1 base from V and 1 base from J, with 10 bases in between. The CDR3 protein is CASSLARRSNTEAFF. DNA for the CDR3: TGTGCCAGCAGCTTAGCTCGCAGATCGAACACTGAAGCTTTCTTT.

The chain joins TRBV6-1 to TRBJ1-4, with D possibly TRBD1 on 6 matching bases. The germline V and J ends were trimmed by 8 bases and 14 bases, with 18 bases remaining between them. The germline CDR1 and CDR2 sequences are MNHNS and SASEGT. The CDR3 totals 12 residues. This chain's CDR3 is CASAWTVNYLFF. CDR3 DNA sequence: TGTGCCAGCGCGTGGACAGTAAATTACCTGTTTTTT.

The chain carries TRBV18 and TRBJ1-3, with D unclear. The germline gives CDR1 KGHSH, CDR2 LQKENI. CDR3 length equals 14 residues. V lost 2 bases and J lost 0, with 5 bases in between. The CDR3 DNA is TGTGCCAGCTCACCATCGAGCTCTGGAAACACCATATATTTT. Translating it yields CASSPSSSGNTIYF.

This chain links TRBV4-3 with TRBJ1-2; TRBD1 is a possible D gene (6 bases). Germline loops: CDR1 LGHNA, CDR2 YSLEER. Trimming took 0 bases from V and 9 from J, leaving 20 bases between them. The CDR3 is 16 residues long. CDR3 DNA sequence: TGCGCCAGCAGCCAAGAATGGGGCCAGGGGAGGGACAGCTACACCTTC. Protein: CASSQEWGQGRDSYTF.